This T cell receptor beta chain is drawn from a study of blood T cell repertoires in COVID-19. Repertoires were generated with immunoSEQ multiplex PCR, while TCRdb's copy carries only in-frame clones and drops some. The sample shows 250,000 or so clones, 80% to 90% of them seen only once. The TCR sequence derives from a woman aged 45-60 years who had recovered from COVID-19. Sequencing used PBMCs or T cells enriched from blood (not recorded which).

This CDR3 is CASSFIGTNTEAFF. The CDR3 nucleotides read TGCGCCAGCAGCTTCATAGGGACTAACACTGAAGCTTTCTTT. The chain uses TRBV5-1 and TRBJ1-1; D is possibly TRBD1 (5 bases). CDR3 length: 14 amino acids. From germline, CDR1 is SGHRS and CDR2 YFSETQ. Trimming left V 2 bases short and J 2 bases short, with 10 bases between. Supplemented by reference TRBV5-1 and TRBJ1-1, the full variable domain reads KAGVTQTPRYLIKTRGQQVTLSCSPISGHRSVSWYQQTPGQGLQFLFEYFSETQRNKGNFPGRFSGRQFSNSRSEMNVSTLELGDSALYLCASSFIGTNTEAFFGQGTRLTVV.